The 14 T cell receptor beta chains below all came from one sample that was sequenced in a study of blood T cell repertoires in COVID-19. TCRdb's table, derived via immunoSEQ multiplex PCR, lists solely in-frame clones and lacks some. The table lists more than 200,000 clones, roughly 80% of them singletons. The sequencing input was peripheral blood. All receptors come from a man in his 60s with acute or convalescent COVID-19.

V usage is TRBV18 and J usage is TRBJ1-3; the D is unclear. CDR1 and CDR2 from the germline V gene are KGHSH and LQKENI. V was pared by 3 bases and J by 1 base, with 10 bases between. The CDR3 sequence is 15 residues long. The CDR3 nucleotides read TGTGCCAGCTCACCGGCTAGGATTTCTGGAAACACCATATATTTT. Protein sequence: CASSPARISGNTIYF. The full variable domain, with the rest looked up from reference TRBV18 and TRBJ1-3, is NAGVMQNPRHLVRRRGQEARLRCSPMKGHSHVYWYRQLPEEGLKFMVYLQKENIIDESGMPKERFSAEFPKEGPSILRIQQVVRGDSAAYFCASSPARISGNTIYFGEGSWLTVV.

The chain combines TRBV7-8 with TRBJ1-5, with D unresolved. This CDR3 spans 15 amino acids. Per germline, CDR1 SGHVS and CDR2 FQNEAQ. Trimming cost V 3 bases and J 5 bases, with 14 bases left between them. This CDR3 is CASSLRAESYQPQHF. CDR3 coding DNA: TGTGCCAGCAGCTTGAGGGCCGAGTCTTATCAGCCCCAGCATTTT.

This clone was seen a handful of times. The chain employs TRBV2 and TRBJ2-5; 8 bases fit TRBD2. From germline, CDR1 is SNHLY and CDR2 FYNNEI. This CDR3 comprises 13 residues. V lost 6 bases, J lost 5 bases, and 5 bases stayed unmatched. CDR3: CASSKREFETQYF. The CDR3 DNA reads as TGTGCCAGCAGCAAGCGGGAGTTTGAGACCCAGTACTTC.

The rearrangement joins TRBV5-1 to TRBJ2-4; 7 positions agree with TRBD1. J gave up 6 bases and V 5 bases, and 8 bases lay outside the gene matches. Germline V gene lookup returns CDR1 SGHRS and CDR2 YFSETQ. The CDR3 consists of 14 residues. The DNA of the CDR3 is TGCGCCAGCAGAGAGGGGGCTGAGGGAAACATTCAGTACTTC. Encoded protein: CASREGAEGNIQYF.

CDR3 region: CASSRSGSSPTDTQYF. In DNA form, the CDR3 reads TGTGCCAGCAGCCGCAGCGGGAGCAGCCCCACAGATACGCAGTATTTT. This rearrangement joins TRBV7-9 to TRBJ2-3; 8 bases align to TRBD2. The CDR3 contains 16 residues. Germline V gene sequence: CDR1 SEHNR, CDR2 FQNEAQ (reference sequence). The ends lost 5 bases at V and 2 bases at J; junction bases unmatched: 9.

This chain links TRBV10-2 with TRBJ2-7, with a weak D call TRBD2 (6 bases). V was pared by 6 bases and J by 7 bases, with 22 bases between. The CDR3 loop spans 15 amino acids. Germline assignment: CDR1 WSHSY and CDR2 SAAADI. The CDR3: CASRSSGTGAREQYF. CDR3 nucleotides: TGCGCCAGCAGATCTTCCGGGACTGGGGCGCGAGAGCAGTACTTC.

This clone was detected only a few times. V and J are TRBV25-1 and TRBJ2-7; D not resolved. CDR1 and CDR2 from the germline V gene are MGHDK and SYGVNS. The CDR3 loop spans 14 amino acids. V lost 5 bases, J lost 2 bases, and 13 bases lay in between. CDR3 sequence (DNA): TGTGCCAGCAGTCCCCAGCGAAACCCCTACGAGCAGTACTTC. Its translation is CASSPQRNPYEQYF.

This chain joins TRBV6-5 and TRBJ2-5; the match to TRBD2 covers 7 bases. The V gene end was trimmed by 0 bases and the J gene end by 6 bases; junction bases not matched to a gene: 7. This CDR3 contains 15 residues. Germline-derived CDR1 and CDR2 are MNHEY and SVGAGI. CDR3 DNA: TGTGCCAGCAGTTACTCGTGGGGGGGTAGGCAGACCCAGTACTTC. Its translation: CASSYSWGGRQTQYF.

This clone was seen a few times. V gene TRBV7-3 combines with J gene TRBJ1-1, with D uncertain. Germline V lookup: CDR1 SGHTA, CDR2 FQGTGA. The CDR3 runs 13 residues. V lost 4 bases and J lost 3, with 9 bases in between. This CDR3 is CASSSQRDTEAFF. The DNA of the CDR3 is TGTGCCAGCAGCTCTCAGAGGGACACTGAAGCTTTCTTT. The full variable domain, completed using reference TRBV7-3 and TRBJ1-1, is GAGVSQTPSNKVTEKGKYVELRCDPISGHTALYWYRQSLGQGPEFLIYFQGTGAADDSGLPNDRFFAVRPEGSVSTLKIQRTERGDSAVYLCASSSQRDTEAFFGQGTRLTVV.

V is TRBV29-1 and J is TRBJ1-1; D is undetermined. V shed 4 bases and J shed 3 bases, with 9 bases lying between them. CDR1 and CDR2 from the germline V gene are SQVTM and ANQGSEA. The CDR3 runs 12 residues. In nucleotides, the CDR3 is TGCAGCGTTGGTGACATCTACACTGAAGCTTTCTTT. Its translation: CSVGDIYTEAFF.

This chain connects TRBV27 to TRBJ1-1, with TRBD1 matching over 8 bases. Germline lookup yields CDR1 MNHEY and CDR2 SMNVEV (reference sequence). The CDR3 runs to 18 residues. With V trimmed by 9 bases and J by 2 bases, 20 bases remained unmatched. The CDR3 nucleotides are TGTGCCAGTAGACTCCAGGGGGCGGATTTCGGACGCAACACTGAAGCTTTCTTT. Its protein product is CASRLQGADFGRNTEAFF.

The gene calls are TRBV21-1 and TRBJ2-3; the DNA was not compared with TRBD1, the D call given in the table. TRBV21-1 is listed as a pseudogene. The CDR3 is 16 residues long. The CDR3 protein is CASSPEGHFFGDTQYF. The CDR3 DNA reads as TGTGCCAGCAGCCCTGAGGGACATTTCTTCGGAGATACGCAGTATTTT.

The J gene is TRBJ2-1, the V gene TRBV6-5; 8 positions agree with TRBD2. The CDR3 spans 16 residues. V was clipped by 0 bases and J by 8 bases; unmatched bases: 9. Germline loops: CDR1 MNHEY, CDR2 SVGAGI. The CDR3 DNA sequence: TGTGCCAGCAGTTACTCGTCGGGAGGGCCTTGGTATGAGCAGTTCTTC. Translation gives CASSYSSGGPWYEQFF.

The rearrangement joins TRBV20-1 to TRBJ2-7, with no clear D. V was clipped by 8 bases and J by 0 bases, with 8 bases between them. The CDR3 runs 11 residues. Germline CDR1 DFQATT, CDR2 SNEGSKA (reference sequence). As DNA, the CDR3 is TGCAGTACCGGAGACTCCTACGAGCAGTACTTC. Its translation: CSTGDSYEQYF.